One sample yielded the 19 T cell receptor beta chains listed below, sequenced in a study of cytomegalovirus exposure and HLA in healthy donors. Primers included in the PCR were 60 Vbeta and 13 Jbeta primers. TCRdb's copy holds only in-frame clones and misses some; the assay was immunoSEQ multiplex PCR. The sample records roughly 240,000 clones, more than 75% being singletons. The sample was PBMCs. The receptors stem from a girl between 2 and 10 years old in good health and CMV-seronegative.

The V call is TRBV25-1, the J call TRBJ2-2; D unresolved. This CDR3 comprises 15 residues. The ends were cut back, 1 base at V and 0 bases at J, with 6 bases in the middle. Germline V gene lookup returns CDR1 MGHDK and CDR2 SYGVNS. The CDR3 bases are TGTGCCAGCAGTGAATCCTTCGCGAACACCGGGGAGCTGTTTTTT. Protein sequence: CASSESFANTGELFF.

This chain links TRBV15 with TRBJ2-3; tentative D call: TRBD1 (5 bases). The germline CDR1 and CDR2 sequences are LNHNV and YYDKDF (reference sequence). V was shortened by 3 bases and J by 3 bases, with 10 bases between the two germline ends. The CDR3 has 14 amino acids. CDR3 loop: CATSSRVGTDTQYF. Written as DNA, the CDR3 is TGTGCCACCAGCAGCAGGGTGGGAACAGATACGCAGTATTTT.

The V and J genes are TRBV6-1 and TRBJ2-7; TRBD1 matches at 9 bases. Germline V gene data show CDR1 as MNHNS and CDR2 as SASEGT. V lost 4 bases, J lost 0 bases, and 4 bases stayed unmatched. The CDR3 has 15 amino acids. The CDR3: CASSGLGQGSYEQYF. The CDR3 nucleotides are TGTGCCAGCAGTGGCCTGGGACAGGGCTCCTACGAGCAGTACTTC.

This chain joins TRBV7-9 and TRBJ2-1, with 8 bases that match TRBD2. The CDR3 sequence is 16 residues long. J gave up 7 bases and V 5 bases, and 13 bases lay outside the gene matches. Looked up from germline, CDR1 is SEHNR and CDR2 is FQNEAQ (reference sequence). CDR3 amino acids: CASSPPEKRERNEQFF. The CDR3 nucleotides are TGTGCCAGCAGCCCCCCTGAAAAGCGGGAGAGGAATGAGCAGTTCTTC.

The chain is built from TRBV6-1 and TRBJ1-6, with a possible D match to TRBD1 (5 bases). CDR3 size: 15 residues. The V gene's germline CDR1 is MNHNS and CDR2 SASEGT. Deletions cut 1 base from V and 6 bases from J, with 10 bases between. CDR3 nucleotides: TGTGCCAGCAGTGAAGTCGGGGGATTTAATTCACCCCTCCACTTT. As protein: CASSEVGGFNSPLHF.

The rearrangement joins TRBV11-2 to TRBJ1-4, with D possibly matching TRBD1 (5 bases). Trimming pared 4 bases from V and 8 bases from J, leaving 14 bases between. The CDR3 extends over 14 amino acids. Germline CDR1 reads SGHAT; CDR2 reads FQNNGV. CDR3 sequence (DNA): TGTGCCAGCAGCTCGGCAGGGTTGATGGAAAAACTGTTTTTT. Protein sequence: CASSSAGLMEKLFF.

V gene TRBV25-1 combines with J gene TRBJ1-2; the D gene is possibly TRBD1 (6 bases). The CDR3 has 13 residues. Trimming shortened V by 3 bases and J by 4 bases, and 9 bases separated the two germline ends. Germline CDR1 reads MGHDK; CDR2 reads SYGVNS. The CDR3 spells CASSDTGSYGYTF. The CDR3 DNA follows: TGTGCCAGCAGTGATACAGGGAGCTATGGCTACACCTTC.

V and J are TRBV7-9 and TRBJ1-6; 7 nucleotides line up with TRBD1. Germline assignment: CDR1 SEHNR and CDR2 FQNEAQ (reference sequence). This CDR3 spans 14 amino acids. V was clipped by 3 bases and J by 9 bases; unmatched bases: 5. This CDR3 reads CASSFRQGTSPLHF. The CDR3 region has the DNA TGTGCCAGCAGCTTCAGACAGGGAACTTCACCCCTCCACTTT.

This chain connects TRBV5-1 to TRBJ1-1; 9 positions agree with TRBD1. CDR1 is SGHRS and CDR2 is YFSETQ in the germline V gene. V was clipped by 4 bases and J by 0 bases; unmatched bases: 4. The CDR3 is 15 amino acids. The CDR3 bases are TGCGCCAGCAGCCTACGGACAGGGGTGAACACTGAAGCTTTCTTT. Its translation is CASSLRTGVNTEAFF.

The chain joins TRBV10-3 to TRBJ2-1; D not certain. Trimming removed 8 bases from V and 8 bases from J, with 10 bases in between. The V gene's germline CDR1 is ENHRY and CDR2 SYGVKD. The length of the CDR3 is 11 residues. CDR3 DNA sequence: TGTGCCATCGGGCCCTTCCATGAGCAGTTCTTC. Translation: CAIGPFHEQFF.

The rearrangement uses TRBV6-6 and TRBJ1-1; D remains ambiguous. The CDR3 covers 13 residues. Germline-derived CDR1 and CDR2 are MNHNY and SVGAGI (reference sequence). V was trimmed by 0 bases and J by 4 bases, leaving 6 bases between them. The DNA for the CDR3 is TGTGCCAGCAGTTACTCAAGGAGCACTGAAGCTTTCTTT. Its protein is CASSYSRSTEAFF.

The V gene is TRBV28, the J gene TRBJ2-7; 7 nucleotides line up with TRBD2. V dropped 8 bases and J dropped 3; count of bases not matched to a gene: 10. The CDR3 runs 14 residues. CDR1 MDHEN and CDR2 SYDVKM come from the germline V gene. In DNA form, the CDR3 reads TGTGCCAGCGCGGGGGTGGCTCCCTACTACGAGCAGTACTTC. This encodes CASAGVAPYYEQYF.

This clone was counted between two and nine times. The rearrangement links TRBV29-1 to TRBJ2-3; TRBD2 aligns across 14 bases. CDR1 is SQVTM and CDR2 is ANQGSEA in the germline V gene. This CDR3 is 15 amino acids long. The junction had 4 bases not matched to a gene; V was cut back by 5 bases and J by 3 bases. CDR3 protein: CSVLWTSGGTDTQYF. The CDR3 DNA is TGCAGCGTTCTTTGGACTAGCGGGGGGACAGATACGCAGTATTTT.

This chain links TRBV2 with TRBJ2-7; D gene unclear. With 7 bases removed from V and 0 bases from J, the gap between germline ends came to 10 bases. CDR1 is SNHLY, CDR2 FYNNEI, per germline. This CDR3 region has 13 residues. CDR3 residues: CASNSRSSYEQYF. CDR3 DNA sequence: TGTGCCAGCAACTCGAGGAGCTCCTACGAGCAGTACTTC.

The J gene is TRBJ2-7, the V gene TRBV10-3; 10 bases are a match to TRBD1. The CDR3 has 13 amino acids. The germline V gene encodes CDR1 ENHRY and CDR2 SYGVKD. V lost 7 bases to trimming and J lost 4 bases; unmatched junction nucleotides: 4. In DNA, the CDR3 is TGTGCCATCACGTGGGACAGGGGATACGAGCAGTACTTC. It codes for CAITWDRGYEQYF.

CDR3 coding DNA: TGCGCCAGCAGCCAAGATCTGGGCCTCACAGATACGCAGTATTTT. The encoded protein is CASSQDLGLTDTQYF. The chain has TRBV4-1 and TRBJ2-3; D is unclear. In germline, CDR1 is MGHRA, CDR2 YSYEKL. V dropped 0 bases and J dropped 2 bases, with 9 bases sitting between them. CDR3 length: 15 residues.

The rearrangement uses TRBV7-2 and TRBJ2-5; tentatively, D is TRBD2 (5 bases). The CDR3 loop spans 14 amino acids. Germline loops: CDR1 SGHTA, CDR2 FQGNSA. V was pared by 5 bases and J by 5 bases, with 15 bases between. The DNA for the CDR3 is TGTGCCAGCAGCCCACTAGGCGGATGGGAGACCCAGTACTTC. It is translated as CASSPLGGWETQYF.

This clone has a single count. V and J are TRBV4-1 and TRBJ1-1; 7 bases agree with TRBD1. The CDR3 has 14 amino acids. Trimming took 1 base from V and 4 from J; bases not matched to a gene: 3. Germline V CDR1 and CDR2: MGHRA, YSYEKL. The CDR3 nucleotides are TGCGCCAGCAGCCAAGTGGACAGGAGCACTGAAGCTTTCTTT. It codes for CASSQVDRSTEAFF.

Details on this clone: Distinct nucleotide sequences in the sample also encode this CDR3. The chain has TRBV6-1 and TRBJ1-3; D possibly corresponds to TRBD1 (5 bases). CDR1 and CDR2 (germline): MNHNS, SASEGT. The CDR3 has 15 amino acids. Deletions cut 4 bases from V and 1 base from J, with 11 bases between. This chain's CDR3 is CASSGGGVSGNTIYF. The CDR3 coding sequence is TGTGCCAGCAGTGGGGGAGGGGTTTCTGGAAACACCATATATTTT.